These 3 T cell receptor beta chains originate from one sample sequenced in a study of spatial heterogeneity in lung cancer. TCRdb analysed the 5' RACE reads with MiXCR anew, one entry per CDR3 protein. The repertoire holds over 25,000 distinct CDR3 sequences, with more than 8% as singletons. As to time point: sample taken at primary tumor resection. Unsorted samples of tumor, nontumor lung or frozen PBMC had their whole RNA sequenced. Sequencing used PBMCs, obtained at surgery. The receptors shown here come from a female donor with early-stage non-small cell lung cancer.

This clonotype was seen at least ten times. V gene TRBV3-1 combines with J gene TRBJ2-7; D might be TRBD1 (6 bases). V was trimmed by 4 bases and J by 3 bases, leaving 19 bases between them. The CDR3 loop spans 16 amino acids. CDR1 is LGHDT and CDR2 is YNNKEL in the germline V gene (reference sequence). The CDR3 bases are TGTGCCAGCAGCCGGGACACAAGCATCTGTTACTACGAGCAGTACGTC. Protein: CASSRDTSICYYEQYV.

Ten or more counts support this clonotype. This chain links TRBV28 with TRBJ2-4, with 10 nucleotides matching TRBD2. V was pared by 7 bases and J by 3 bases, with 9 bases of the junction left unmatched. Germline V gene lookup returns CDR1 MDHEN and CDR2 SYDVKM. This CDR3 is 16 amino acids long. The DNA of the CDR3 is TGTGCCAGCATGCCCCCTAGCGGGAGCGGCAAAAACATTCAGTACTTC. This translates into CASMPPSGSGKNIQYF.

There are many counts of this clonotype. The CDR3 DNA reads as TGCGCCAGCAGCCCGGGGGGACTAGCGGACTACGAGCAGTACTTC. Amino acids: CASSPGGLADYEQYF. V is TRBV5-1 and J is TRBJ2-7; 11 nucleotides line up with TRBD2. The CDR3 consists of 15 residues. V gave up 4 bases and J gave up 3 bases; unmatched junction bases: 6. Per the germline V gene, CDR1 is SGHRS and CDR2 is YFSETQ.